Each of the 10 T cell receptor beta chains below was sequenced from the same sample in a study of T cells in tuberculosis. Here immunoSEQ multiplex PCR was the method, and the copy in TCRdb shows in-frame clones only, minus some. This table has roughly 40,000 clones, 95% appearing once. Sequenced material: PBMCs. These TCRs come from a donor aged 10-30 years with latent tuberculosis or without tuberculosis infection.

The CDR3: CASSRAGNYGYTF. The DNA for the CDR3 is TGTGCCAGCAGCCGAGCGGGGAACTATGGCTACACCTTC. The gene calls are TRBV7-9 and TRBJ1-2, with unresolved D. The germline V gene has CDR1 SEHNR and CDR2 FQNEAQ (reference sequence). V was cut by 5 bases and J by 2 bases, with 9 bases left in between. The CDR3 has 13 amino acids.

V gene TRBV11-2 combines with J gene TRBJ2-3, with 8 bases fitting TRBD2. The V segment lost 6 bases and the J segment 0 bases; nucleotides outside the gene matches: 5. Germline loops: CDR1 SGHAT, CDR2 FQNNGV. The CDR3 runs 15 residues. CDR3 bases: TGTGCCAGCAGTCGTAGCGGGGTTAGCACAGATACGCAGTATTTT. This gives the protein CASSRSGVSTDTQYF.

The chain has TRBV11-2 and TRBJ1-3, with 7 positions matching TRBD1. The trim removed 8 bases at V and 2 bases at J, leaving 6 bases unmatched. The germline CDR1 and CDR2 sequences are SGHAT and FQNNGV. The CDR3 has 14 residues. Written as DNA, the CDR3 is TGTGCCAGCGGCCCTACAGGGGCTGGAAACACCATATATTTT. It codes for CASGPTGAGNTIYF.

This clone was seen only once. The rearrangement uses TRBV28 and TRBJ1-2, with 9 bases aligning to TRBD1. With 5 bases clipped from V and 2 bases from J, the junction kept 6 bases outside the gene matches. The germline gives CDR1 MDHEN, CDR2 SYDVKM. The CDR3 extends over 15 amino acids. In DNA form, the CDR3 reads TGTGCCAGCAGTGTCCCGGGACAGGGCAACTATGGCTACACCTTC. Protein product: CASSVPGQGNYGYTF.

The chain is built from TRBV6-1 and TRBJ1-4; 7 positions match TRBD1. V shed 6 bases and J 8 bases; nucleotides not matched to a gene: 9. Germline V gene sequence: CDR1 MNHNS, CDR2 SASEGT. This CDR3 has 14 amino acids. The CDR3 DNA follows: TGTGCCAGCAGATTCGGGACAGCAGTGGAAAAACTGTTTTTT. Translated: CASRFGTAVEKLFF.

This chain links TRBV30 with TRBJ2-1, with D perhaps TRBD2 (5 bases). Germline loops: CDR1 GTSNPN, CDR2 SVGIG (reference sequence). Trimming removed 1 base from V and 7 bases from J, with 8 bases in between. CDR3 size: 12 residues. The CDR3 nucleotides read TGTGCCTGGAGTGGGCCGGGAAATGAGCAGTTCTTC. This codes for CAWSGPGNEQFF.

The V and J genes are TRBV10-1 and TRBJ1-6, with TRBD1 matching 10 bases. Unmatched junction bases numbered 9, after V lost 6 bases and J lost 10 bases. This CDR3 has 15 residues. CDR1 is WNHNN and CDR2 is SYGVQD in the germline V gene (reference sequence). The CDR3 reads CASRTGGQLMSPLHF. CDR3 DNA sequence: TGCGCCAGCAGGACAGGGGGCCAATTGATGTCACCCCTCCACTTT.

The rearrangement links TRBV6-6 to TRBJ2-2; TRBD1 matches at 8 bases. Germline V CDR1 and CDR2: MNHNY, SVGAGI (reference sequence). The CDR3 covers 16 residues. Trimming cost V 5 bases and J 1 base; bases outside gene matches: 6. CDR3 in amino acids: CASSATGTGNTGELFF. CDR3 in DNA: TGTGCCAGCAGTGCCACCGGGACAGGGAACACCGGGGAGCTGTTTTTT.

This clone was recorded once. The junction departs from the called germline gene at one end, perhaps through a read error. The CDR3 loop is CSAEDGQGAIYGYTF. CDR3 nucleotides: TGCAGCGCTGAAGACGGTCAGGGGGCGATCTATGGCTACACCTTC. The V gene is TRBV29-1, the J gene TRBJ1-2, with TRBD1 matching over 8 bases. The germline CDR1 and CDR2 sequences are SQVTM and ANQGSEA. This CDR3 spans 15 amino acids.

This sequence joins TRBV5-3 and TRBJ1-1; D is possibly TRBD1 (5 bases). TRBV5-3 carries the ORF label, with uncertain function. V was cut by 0 bases and J by 0 bases, with 12 bases left in between. The CDR3 is 16 residues long. CDR3 amino acids: CARSLGGGYMNTEAFF. CDR3 DNA sequence: TGTGCCAGAAGCTTGGGCGGGGGGTATATGAACACTGAAGCTTTCTTT.